A single sample is the source of the 27 T cell receptor beta chains below, sequenced in a study of T cell changes during pregnancy in multiple sclerosis. The assay was immunoSEQ multiplex PCR, and TCRdb's table has in-frame clones only and misses some. The sample has roughly 72,000 clones; 94% are singletons. Sequenced here: CD4+ T cells from peripheral blood mononuclear cells, sampled after pregnancy. The source of these receptors is a female donor with multiple sclerosis, enrolled in a pregnancy study.

This chain uses TRBV7-2 with TRBJ1-1; 7 bases map to TRBD1. The trim removed 2 bases at V and 5 bases at J, leaving 2 bases unmatched. Germline-derived CDR1 and CDR2 are SGHTA and FQGNSA. The CDR3 is 13 amino acids. The CDR3 region is CASSLRGQTEAFF. Here the CDR3 DNA reads TGTGCCAGCAGCTTAAGGGGGCAGACTGAAGCTTTCTTT. Full variable domain (rest looked up from reference TRBV7-2 and TRBJ1-1): GAGVSQSPSNKVTEKGKDVELRCDPISGHTALYWYRQSLGQGLEFLIYFQGNSAPDKSGLPSDRFSAERTGGSVSTLTIQRTQQEDSAVYLCASSLRGQTEAFFGQGTRLTVV.

The V and J genes are TRBV5-6 and TRBJ1-2, with a weak D call TRBD1 (6 bases). This CDR3 contains 11 residues. V dropped 5 bases and J dropped 6 bases, with 8 bases sitting between them. From germline, CDR1 is SGHDT and CDR2 YYEEEE. The CDR3 here is CASSRDNGYTF. CDR3 coding DNA: TGTGCCAGCAGTCGGGACAATGGCTACACCTTC. Together with reference TRBV5-6 and TRBJ1-2, the CDR3 gives the full variable domain: DAGVTQSPTHLIKTRGQQVTLRCSPKSGHDTVSWYQQALGQGPQFIFQYYEEEERQRGNFPDRFSGHQFPNYSSELNVNALLLGDSALYLCASSRDNGYTFGSGTRLTVV.

The J gene is TRBJ1-2, the V gene TRBV10-3; unclear D gene. The V gene's germline CDR1 is ENHRY and CDR2 SYGVKD. CDR3 length: 13 amino acids. V lost 2 bases, J lost 1 base, and 5 bases lay in between. The CDR3 region is CAISETDNYGYTF. In DNA, the CDR3 is TGTGCCATCAGTGAGACTGATAACTATGGCTACACCTTC.

The chain couples TRBV28 to TRBJ1-2; D might be TRBD1 (5 bases). Per germline, CDR1 MDHEN and CDR2 SYDVKM. Trimming removed 3 bases from V and 0 bases from J, with 20 bases in between. CDR3 size: 18 residues. CDR3 sequence (DNA): TGTGCCAGCAGTTTTAGGACGACGGTGGGGCCAGCTAACTATGGCTACACCTTC. This sequence encodes CASSFRTTVGPANYGYTF.

The chain carries TRBV9 and TRBJ2-5; 9 nucleotides agree with TRBD2. CDR1 is SGDLS and CDR2 is YYNGEE in the germline V gene. CDR3 size: 17 residues. Losses at the gene ends were 0 bases for V and 4 bases for J; bases not matched to a gene: 10. The CDR3 is CASSVGLSGSGGETQYF. The CDR3 nucleotides read TGTGCCAGCAGCGTAGGCCTTAGCGGGAGTGGTGGAGAGACCCAGTACTTC. Supplemented by reference TRBV9 and TRBJ2-5, the full variable domain reads DSGVTQTPKHLITATGQRVTLRCSPRSGDLSVYWYQQSLDQGLQFLIQYYNGEERAKGNILERFSAQQFPDLHSELNLSSLELGDSALYFCASSVGLSGSGGETQYFGPGTRLLVL.

The V gene is TRBV4-3, the J gene TRBJ2-1; TRBD2 might be the D (6 bases). Germline V gives CDR1 LGHNA, CDR2 YSLEER. The CDR3 is 15 residues long. V lost 1 base and J 5 bases, leaving 12 bases between the germline ends. The CDR3 is CASSQVGAGNNEQFF. The DNA for the CDR3 is TGCGCCAGCAGCCAAGTAGGGGCGGGAAACAATGAGCAGTTCTTC.

This sequence joins TRBV6-5 and TRBJ1-1, with D perhaps TRBD1 (5 bases). The V end was cut by 2 bases, the J end by 4 bases, with 11 bases between. Germline V CDR1 and CDR2: MNHEY, SVGAGI. This CDR3 region has 14 residues. In DNA, the CDR3 is TGTGCCAGCAGTTACCGGGGGGTTAGCACTGAAGCTTTCTTT. The encoded protein is CASSYRGVSTEAFF.

This clone occurred once. The chain recombines TRBV5-1 with TRBJ2-1, with 9 nucleotides matching TRBD1. Germline CDR1 and CDR2: SGHRS and YFSETQ. Trimming at V came to 4 bases and at J to 0 bases, leaving 2 bases not matched to a gene. CDR3 size: 15 residues. The CDR3 loop reads CASSETGGSYNEQFF. The CDR3 bases are TGCGCCAGCAGCGAGACAGGGGGCTCCTACAATGAGCAGTTCTTC.

V gene TRBV6-6 combines with J gene TRBJ1-3; D is unresolved. Trimming cost V 0 bases and J 2 bases, with 5 bases left between them. The germline gives CDR1 MNHNY, CDR2 SVGAGI (reference sequence). This CDR3 contains 14 residues. CDR3 amino acids: CASSYSRAGNTIYF. DNA for the CDR3: TGTGCCAGCAGTTACTCGAGGGCTGGAAACACCATATATTTT.

This rearrangement joins TRBV13 to TRBJ1-5; TRBD1 might be the D (6 bases). V dropped 4 bases and J dropped 8 bases, with 12 bases sitting between them. The CDR3 spans 13 residues. CDR1 and CDR2 from the germline V gene are PRHDT and FYEKMQ (reference sequence). CDR3 protein: CASSSRGVEPQHF. CDR3 DNA: TGTGCCAGCAGCTCCAGGGGTGTGGAGCCCCAGCATTTT.

This clone was observed once. This rearrangement joins TRBV29-1 to TRBJ2-7; perhaps TRBD2 as D (6 bases). V gave up 3 bases and J gave up 6 bases, with 9 bases separating them. The CDR3 runs 11 residues. The germline V gene has CDR1 SQVTM and CDR2 ANQGSEA. CDR3 sequence reads: CSVEGGGEQYF. The CDR3 nucleotides are TGCAGCGTTGAGGGGGGAGGCGAGCAGTACTTC.

J is TRBJ2-2 and V is TRBV4-2; TRBD2 aligns across 8 bases. V dropped 0 bases and J dropped 4; count of bases not matched to a gene: 7. CDR1 LGHNA and CDR2 YNFKEQ come from the germline V gene. This CDR3 comprises 17 residues. CDR3 sequence reads: CASSQDISGAGTGELFF. CDR3 bases: TGTGCCAGCAGCCAAGATATTAGCGGGGCCGGCACCGGGGAGCTGTTTTTT.

The chain links TRBV5-1 to TRBJ2-1; TRBD2 matches 9 bases. The trim removed 5 bases at V and 4 bases at J, leaving 10 bases unmatched. Germline CDR1 is SGHRS and CDR2 is YFSETQ. This CDR3 comprises 16 residues. CDR3 sequence (DNA): TGCGCCAGCAGTTTTAGCGGGAGAAGGGATTACAATGAGCAGTTCTTC. Protein product: CASSFSGRRDYNEQFF.

This clone was recorded once. The chain uses TRBV11-3 and TRBJ2-3; the D gene is possibly TRBD2 (5 bases). The ends were cut back, 5 bases at V and 3 bases at J, with 9 bases in the middle. The CDR3 loop spans 13 amino acids. The V gene's germline CDR1 is SGHNT and CDR2 YENEEA. The CDR3 nucleotides read TGTGCCAGCAGCCAACGGAGGACAGATACGCAGTATTTT. Encoded protein: CASSQRRTDTQYF.

As for this clone: No DNA is shown, since the ends of the CDR3 on it are uncertain; the CDR3 is the one TCRdb lists. The chain links TRBV27 to TRBJ2-4; the table gives TRBD2 as D, unverified against the DNA. CDR1 MNHEY and CDR2 SMNVEV come from the germline V gene (reference sequence). The CDR3 is made up of 14 amino acids, end residues included. CDR3 sequence reads: CASSLLRAGDIQYF.

The genes are TRBV5-5 and TRBJ2-5, with D possibly matching TRBD1 (5 bases). This CDR3 is 14 amino acids long. With 0 bases removed from V and 1 base from J, the gap between germline ends came to 7 bases. Germline CDR1 and CDR2: SGHKS and YYEKEE (reference sequence). The CDR3 nucleotides are TGTGCCAGCAGCTTGGAAGGGGTCCAAGAGACCCAGTACTTC. Its protein product is CASSLEGVQETQYF. Together with reference TRBV5-5 and TRBJ2-5, the CDR3 gives the full variable domain: DAGVTQSPTHLIKTRGQQVTLRCSPISGHKSVSWYQQVLGQGPQFIFQYYEKEERGRGNFPDRFSARQFPNYSSELNVNALLLGDSALYLCASSLEGVQETQYFGPGTRLLVL.

J is TRBJ1-2 and V is TRBV14; no definite D call. Germline CDR1 and CDR2: SGHDN and FVKESK. This CDR3 has 13 amino acids. Trimming took off 3 bases at V and 7 bases at J, with 12 bases between the two ends. CDR3 sequence (DNA): TGTGCCAGCAGCCAGGCGAGGTCGGGTGGCTACACCTTC. Its protein is CASSQARSGGYTF. Complete variable domain (other parts from reference TRBV14 and TRBJ1-2): EAGVTQFPSHSVIEKGQTVTLRCDPISGHDNLYWYRRVMGKEIKFLLHFVKESKQDESGMPNNRFLAERTGGTYSTLKVQPAELEDSGVYFCASSQARSGGYTFGSGTRLTVV.

This clone was seen once. The chain is built from TRBV9 and TRBJ2-7; 10 nucleotides agree with TRBD2. V shed 0 bases and J 7 bases; nucleotides not matched to a gene: 7. This CDR3 is built from 15 residues. Germline V gene sequence: CDR1 SGDLS, CDR2 YYNGEE. The CDR3 is CASSVGSGRAWEQYF. CDR3 in DNA: TGTGCCAGCAGCGTAGGGAGCGGGAGGGCCTGGGAGCAGTACTTC.

The J gene is TRBJ1-1, the V gene TRBV7-9; D may be TRBD1 (5 bases). The CDR3 consists of 14 residues. Trimming took 4 bases from V and 1 from J, leaving 10 bases between them. The germline V gene has CDR1 SEHNR and CDR2 FQNEAQ (reference sequence). Written as DNA, the CDR3 is TGTGCCAGCAGCTCAGGGCCTGGGAACACTGAAGCTTTCTTT. Encoded protein: CASSSGPGNTEAFF.

In this sample, this clone turned up once. This chain uses TRBV5-1 with TRBJ2-5; D is perhaps TRBD1 (6 bases). Per the germline V gene, CDR1 is SGHRS and CDR2 is YFSETQ. The CDR3 is made up of 12 amino acids. Trimming pared 7 bases from V and 7 bases from J, leaving 14 bases between. DNA of the CDR3: TGCGCCAGCTCCTACAGGGAAGGGACCCAGTACTTC. Translated, it gives CASSYREGTQYF.

This clone was observed a few times. The chain has TRBV28 and TRBJ2-6; D may be TRBD2 (6 bases). The CDR3 length is 18 residues. Germline V gene lookup returns CDR1 MDHEN and CDR2 SYDVKM. V was pared by 7 bases and J by 0 bases, with 19 bases between. The CDR3: CASIGLLGLPSGANVLTF. DNA of the CDR3: TGTGCCAGCATCGGCCTCTTGGGACTCCCCTCTGGGGCCAACGTCCTGACTTTC.

The rearrangement joins TRBV19 to TRBJ1-1; unclear D gene. Trimming took off 3 bases at V and 1 base at J, with 12 bases between the two ends. Germline V CDR1 and CDR2: LNHDA, SQIVND (reference sequence). The CDR3 runs 15 residues. CDR3 sequence (DNA): TGTGCCAGTAGTATTATCCCCGGGAGGAACACTGAAGCTTTCTTT. Translating it yields CASSIIPGRNTEAFF.

The chain has TRBV7-6 and TRBJ2-7; D call uncertain. CDR1 and CDR2 from the germline V gene are SGHVS and FNYEAQ. V gave up 4 bases and J gave up 3 bases, with 13 bases separating them. CDR3 size: 14 residues. CDR3 sequence: CASSSPQSNYEQYF. The CDR3 DNA sequence: TGTGCCAGCAGCTCCCCCCAATCTAACTACGAGCAGTACTTC.

The rearrangement links TRBV7-6 to TRBJ2-5, with D hard to call. V lost 0 bases and J lost 4, with 12 bases in between. Germline V lookup: CDR1 SGHVS, CDR2 FNYEAQ. The CDR3 length is 15 residues. The DNA for the CDR3 is TGTGCCAGCAGCTTAGCTCATGGCAAATCAGAGACCCAGTACTTC. Translated, it gives CASSLAHGKSETQYF. Based on the CDR3 plus reference TRBV7-6 and TRBJ2-5, the full variable domain is GAGVSQSPRYKVTKRGQDVALRCDPISGHVSLYWYRQALGQGPEFLTYFNYEAQQDKSGLPNDRFSAERPEGSISTLTIQRTEQRDSAMYRCASSLAHGKSETQYFGPGTRLLVL.

This rearrangement joins TRBV29-1 to TRBJ1-2; TRBD1 is a possible D gene (5 bases). V was trimmed by 7 bases and J by 4 bases, leaving 16 bases between them. This CDR3 comprises 13 residues. Germline V gene lookup returns CDR1 SQVTM and CDR2 ANQGSEA. The CDR3: CSASDLGGYGYTF. Written as DNA, the CDR3 is TGCAGCGCTTCTGACCTGGGGGGCTATGGCTACACCTTC.

To note about this clone: Other DNA sequences in the sample encode the same CDR3. The chain has TRBV14 and TRBJ1-1; the D gene is possibly TRBD1 (6 bases). V shed 4 bases and J shed 4 bases, with 10 bases lying between them. Germline V gives CDR1 SGHDN, CDR2 FVKESK. The CDR3 spans 13 residues. CDR3 sequence: CASSRNRVTEAFF. CDR3 coding DNA: TGTGCCAGCAGCCGAAACAGGGTCACTGAAGCTTTCTTT.

The genes are TRBV29-1 and TRBJ1-1, with D possibly being TRBD1 (5 bases). The CDR3 extends over 14 amino acids. CDR1 and CDR2 (germline): SQVTM, ANQGSEA. V dropped 7 bases and J dropped 6 bases, with 21 bases sitting between them. Here the CDR3 DNA reads TGCAGCGCTTCCCCCCGGGGGGGAGGGGCTGAAGCTTTCTTT. Its translation: CSASPRGGGAEAFF.